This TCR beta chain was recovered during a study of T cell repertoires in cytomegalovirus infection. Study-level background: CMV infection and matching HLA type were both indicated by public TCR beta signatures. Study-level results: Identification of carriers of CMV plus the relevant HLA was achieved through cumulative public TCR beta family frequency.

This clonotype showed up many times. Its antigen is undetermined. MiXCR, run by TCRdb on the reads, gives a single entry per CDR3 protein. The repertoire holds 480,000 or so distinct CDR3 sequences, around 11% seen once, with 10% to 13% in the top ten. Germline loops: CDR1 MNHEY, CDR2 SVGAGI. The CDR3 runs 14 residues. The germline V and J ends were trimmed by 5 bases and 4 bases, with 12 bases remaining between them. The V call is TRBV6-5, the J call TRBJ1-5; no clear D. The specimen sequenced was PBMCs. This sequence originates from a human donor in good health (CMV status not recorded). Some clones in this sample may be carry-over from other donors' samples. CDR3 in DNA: TGTGCCAGCAGTCCTCGGGGTAGAAATCAGCCCCAGCATTTT. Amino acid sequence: CASSPRGRNQPQHF.